The next 21 T cell receptor beta chains were all read from a single sample in a study of Tregs in tolerant kidney transplant recipients. Data came from immunoSEQ multiplex PCR; TCRdb stores just in-frame clones and leaves some out. Its table records approximately 49,000 clones. Specimen: CD4+ T cells from blood, collected before the transplant. The receptors were sampled from a human donor who received a combined kidney and bone marrow transplant.

Regarding this clone: The CDR3 end lies 3 residues beyond the end of the read and is filled in from the germline J gene. The chain uses TRBV7-6 and TRBJ2-3; 7 bases are a match to TRBD2. This CDR3 is built from 17 residues. The germline gives CDR1 SGHVS, CDR2 FNYEAQ. Trimming at V came to 1 base and at J to 3 bases, leaving 10 bases not matched to a gene. This CDR3 is CASSLGAGPRRTDTQYF. Incomplete CDR3 DNA: TGTGCCAGCAGCTTAGGAGCGGGACCGCGGAGGACAGATACG.

Worth noting for this clone: The missing CDR3 end, 3 residues past where the read stops, is filled in from the germline J gene. The V call is TRBV20-1, the J call TRBJ2-7, with D unresolved. The V gene's germline CDR1 is DFQATT and CDR2 SNEGSKA (reference sequence). V lost 3 bases and J 6 bases, leaving 9 bases between the germline ends. The length of the CDR3 is 11 residues. CDR3 in amino acids: CSASVASEQYF. The part of the CDR3 DNA that was read is TGCAGTGCTAGCGTCGCTAGCGAG.

About this clone: The CDR3 end falls 3 residues outside the read, so it is completed with the germline J gene. V usage is TRBV20-1 and J usage is TRBJ1-2; tentatively, D is TRBD1 (5 bases). The CDR3 has 14 amino acids. V was clipped by 0 bases and J by 3 bases, with 11 bases between them. Germline V gives CDR1 DFQATT, CDR2 SNEGSKA (reference sequence). CDR3 DNA, as far as it was read: TGCAGTGCTAGAGAGACAGATCGAGACTATGGC. This codes for CSARETDRDYG. The entire CDR3 reads CSARETDRDYGYTF.

About this clone itself: The read terminates 3 residues before the CDR3 end, so the remaining end is supplied by the germline J gene. The V and J genes are TRBV7-2 and TRBJ2-2; TRBD1 aligns across 7 bases. Germline V gives CDR1 SGHTA, CDR2 FQGNSA. The CDR3 is 16 residues long. V was pared by 0 bases and J by 2 bases, with 3 bases of the junction left unmatched. The CDR3 sequence is CASSLAGTANTGELFF. The CDR3 bases that were read are TGTGCCAGCAGCTTAGCCGGGACAGCCAACACCGGGGAG.

A remark on this clone: The CDR3 goes on 3 residues after the read ends, and that part is filled in from the germline J gene. This chain links TRBV6-1 with TRBJ1-2, with a possible D match to TRBD1 (5 bases). The CDR3 sequence is 13 residues long. Deletions cut 3 bases from V and 5 bases from J, with 10 bases between. The V gene's germline CDR1 is MNHNS and CDR2 SASEGT. The sequenced part of the CDR3 DNA is TGTGCCAGCAGTGAGACGGGGGAGTATGGC. Amino acids: CASSETGEYG. The whole CDR3 protein reads CASSETGEYGYTF.

Comment on this clone: Mismatch with germline at one junction end may stem from a read error. Read coverage stops 3 residues before the CDR3 terminus; the germline J gene supplies the remainder. The V and J genes are TRBV4-2 and TRBJ2-2; D might be TRBD1 (5 bases). Germline CDR1 LGHNA, CDR2 YNFKEQ. The CDR3 covers 16 residues. Here the CDR3 reads CASSQGIGVNTGELFF. The part of the CDR3 DNA that was read is TGCGCCAGCAGCCAAGGAATAGGGGTAAACACCGGGGAG.

As for this clone: The read terminates 3 residues ahead of where the CDR3 ends, so the germline J gene completes it. This chain joins TRBV7-2 and TRBJ2-7, with a possible D match to TRBD2 (7 bases). The CDR3 consists of 15 residues. The germline V gene encodes CDR1 SGHTA and CDR2 FQGNSA. Trimming pared 5 bases from V and 3 bases from J, leaving 17 bases between. This chain's CDR3 is CASSPRGGRYYEQYF. The DNA read from the CDR3 is TGTGCCAGCAGCCCGAGGGGGGGCCGGTACTACGAG.

With regard to this clone: The read falls 3 residues short of the CDR3 end, and the missing part is taken from the germline J gene. The chain employs TRBV7-8 and TRBJ1-3, with D unresolved. Per the germline V gene, CDR1 is SGHVS and CDR2 is FQNEAQ. The CDR3 spans 13 residues. Trimming cost V 4 bases and J 4 bases, with 8 bases left between them. The covered CDR3 bases are TGTGCCAGCAGCTCGAGGTGGGGAAACACC. Its protein product is CASSSRWGNT. The entire CDR3 reads CASSSRWGNTIYF.

In regard to this clone: The read stops 3 residues short of the end of the CDR3; the missing end is completed from the germline J gene. The V gene is TRBV5-1, the J gene TRBJ2-1; 11 bases are a match to TRBD1. V was pared by 4 bases and J by 6 bases, with 6 bases of the junction left unmatched. Germline CDR1 SGHRS, CDR2 YFSETQ. CDR3 size: 15 residues. The part of the CDR3 DNA that was read is TGCGCCAGCAGCGCAATGGGACAGGGGGTCAATGAG. Its protein product is CASSAMGQGVNE. The full CDR3 reads CASSAMGQGVNEQFF.

As for this clone: The read is 3 residues too short to cover the CDR3 end, so that end is filled in from the germline J gene. V usage is TRBV18 and J usage is TRBJ1-5; 11 nucleotides line up with TRBD1. This CDR3 contains 15 residues. The V segment lost 2 bases and the J segment 7 bases; nucleotides outside the gene matches: 4. Germline loops: CDR1 KGHSH, CDR2 LQKENI. The covered CDR3 bases are TGTGCCAGCTCACCAGAGGACAGGGGGCTACAGCCC. Translated, it gives CASSPEDRGLQP. The full CDR3 sequence reads CASSPEDRGLQPQHF.

Concerning this clone: The CDR3 end lies 3 residues beyond the end of the read and is filled in from the germline J gene. This chain joins TRBV7-6 and TRBJ2-1; D uncertain. Trimming stripped 6 bases from V and 0 bases from J, with 12 bases between. Germline V gene sequence: CDR1 SGHVS, CDR2 FNYEAQ. The CDR3 consists of 15 residues. Partial CDR3 DNA: TGTGCCAGCAGTCCCACTATGAGCTCCTACAATGAG. Translation gives CASSPTMSSYNE. The full CDR3 reads CASSPTMSSYNEQFF.

A note on this clone: Read sequence stops 3 residues before the CDR3 end, and the germline J gene provides the missing end. The chain employs TRBV18 and TRBJ1-1; the D is unclear. The V end lost 3 bases, the J end lost 2 bases, and 13 bases lay between the germline ends. The V gene's germline CDR1 is KGHSH and CDR2 LQKENI. The CDR3 extends over 15 amino acids. The CDR3 reads CASSPNEGINTEAFF. The sequenced part of the CDR3 DNA is TGTGCCAGCTCACCCAACGAGGGCATTAACACTGAA.

As to this clone: The DNA ends 3 residues before the CDR3 does, and the rest of the CDR3 is filled in from the germline J gene. V is TRBV18 and J is TRBJ2-2; perhaps TRBD1 as D (5 bases). The CDR3 consists of 15 residues. Germline V lookup: CDR1 KGHSH, CDR2 LQKENI. V lost 2 bases, J lost 2 bases, and 9 bases lay in between. The CDR3 sequence is CASSPGQGNTGELFF. The DNA read from the CDR3 is TGTGCCAGCTCACCAGGTCAGGGAAACACCGGGGAG.

Note on this clone: The CDR3 end falls 3 residues outside the read, so it is completed with the germline J gene. The chain uses TRBV5-5 and TRBJ1-6; D may be TRBD1 (6 bases). The germline V and J ends were trimmed by 4 bases and 10 bases, with 12 bases remaining between them. The CDR3 length is 13 residues. The germline V gene has CDR1 SGHKS and CDR2 YYEKEE (reference sequence). The part of the CDR3 DNA that was read is TGTGCCAGCAGCGTACAGGGTGGATCACCC. Translating gives CASSVQGGSP. The complete CDR3 reads CASSVQGGSPLHF.

Points on this clone: The read gets to within 3 residues of the CDR3 end, and the germline J gene fills in the rest. The chain links TRBV19 to TRBJ1-1; TRBD1 agrees at 9 bases. Trimming took 5 bases from V and 4 from J; bases not matched to a gene: 5. CDR1 and CDR2 (germline): LNHDA, SQIVND (reference sequence). The CDR3 covers 14 residues. Incomplete CDR3 DNA: TGTGCCAGTAGTTTACAGGGGGCAGTCACTGAA. Translating gives CASSLQGAVTE. The complete CDR3 reads CASSLQGAVTEAFF.

The CDR3 protein is CASSSPGVGETQYF. The sequenced CDR3 bases are TGTGCCAGCAGCTCCCCAGGGGTCGGGGAGACC. This sequence joins TRBV7-2 and TRBJ2-5, with D perhaps matching TRBD1 (6 bases). Read sequence stops 3 residues before the CDR3 end, and the germline J gene provides the missing end. The CDR3 runs to 14 residues. Trimming left V 4 bases short and J 5 bases short, with 14 bases between. Germline CDR1 SGHTA, CDR2 FQGNSA.

Comments on this clone: The DNA ends 3 residues before the CDR3 does, and the rest of the CDR3 is filled in from the germline J gene. The rearrangement joins TRBV20-1 to TRBJ1-1; 9 bases line up with TRBD1. The junction had 4 bases not matched to a gene; V was cut back by 0 bases and J by 5 bases. The germline CDR1 and CDR2 sequences are DFQATT and SNEGSKA (reference sequence). The CDR3 consists of 14 residues. CDR3 in amino acids: CSARDGTGWTEAFF. Incomplete CDR3 DNA: TGCAGTGCTAGAGACGGGACAGGGTGGACTGAA.

Concerning this clone itself: The read ends 3 residues shy of where the CDR3 ends; the end is completed using the germline J gene. This chain uses TRBV20-1 with TRBJ2-3; no firm D call. The V gene's germline CDR1 is DFQATT and CDR2 SNEGSKA (reference sequence). The V gene lost 4 bases and the J gene lost 6 bases, with 11 bases spanning the gap. The CDR3 spans 12 residues. The CDR3: CSAKAPPDTQYF. The sequenced part of the CDR3 DNA is TGCAGTGCTAAGGCCCCCCCGGATACG.

As concerns this clone: Coverage ceases 3 residues before the CDR3 finishes, and the germline J gene fills in the end. The chain employs TRBV2 and TRBJ2-5; TRBD1 might be the D (6 bases). The V gene lost 1 base and the J gene lost 4 bases, with 16 bases spanning the gap. CDR1 SNHLY and CDR2 FYNNEI come from the germline V gene. The CDR3 spans 16 residues. CDR3 bases read: TGTGCCAGCAGTGAAGGGGGGCTGGGCAGCGGAGAGACC. Residues: CASSEGGLGSGET. The whole CDR3 protein reads CASSEGGLGSGETQYF.

In regard to this clone: The read gets to within 3 residues of the CDR3 end, and the germline J gene fills in the rest. The V gene is TRBV20-1, the J gene TRBJ2-7; D remains ambiguous. The CDR3 spans 12 residues. Germline V CDR1 and CDR2: DFQATT, SNEGSKA (reference sequence). V was cut by 6 bases and J by 1 base, with 10 bases left in between. The CDR3 DNA, read in part, is TGCAGTGCGCCCCTAGTTTCCTACGAG. Protein sequence: CSAPLVSYE. The entire CDR3 protein reads CSAPLVSYEQYF.

To note about this clone: The read ends 3 residues shy of where the CDR3 ends; the end is completed using the germline J gene. V gene TRBV20-1 combines with J gene TRBJ2-7; tentative D call: TRBD2 (5 bases). Per the germline V gene, CDR1 is DFQATT and CDR2 is SNEGSKA (reference sequence). Trimming removed 6 bases at V and 6 bases at J, with 18 bases between. There are 13 residues in the CDR3. CDR3 loop: CSALLGRAGEQYF. CDR3 DNA, as far as it was read: TGCAGTGCCCTGTTAGGGCGGGCGGGCGAG.